Below are 4 T cell receptor beta chains sequenced from a single sample in a study of siplizumab effects on memory and regulatory T cells. Here immunoSEQ multiplex PCR was the method, and the copy in TCRdb shows in-frame clones only, minus some. Of more than 75,000 clones in the sample, 90% to 95% were seen once. The specimen sequenced was CD8+ T cells sorted from blood. These receptors originate from a human donor in good health.

The chain joins TRBV7-9 to TRBJ1-1; 11 bases agree with TRBD1. V was clipped by 0 bases and J by 7 bases; unmatched bases: 4. Germline V lookup: CDR1 SEHNR, CDR2 FQNEAQ (reference sequence). The CDR3 contains 15 residues. The CDR3 sequence is CASSLAGQGVSEAFF. The CDR3, as DNA: TGTGCCAGCAGCTTAGCGGGACAGGGGGTAAGTGAAGCTTTCTTT.

This chain connects TRBV7-9 to TRBJ1-4, with D possibly matching TRBD1 (5 bases). Germline V gene data show CDR1 as SEHNR and CDR2 as FQNEAQ (reference sequence). This CDR3 is 15 amino acids long. Trimming left V 1 base short and J 8 bases short, with 14 bases between. CDR3 sequence: CASSLVDSYPEKLFF. The CDR3 DNA follows: TGTGCCAGCAGCTTAGTAGACAGTTACCCAGAAAAACTGTTTTTT.

The chain recombines TRBV13 with TRBJ2-1, with a weak D call TRBD2 (5 bases). CDR3 length: 15 residues. CDR1 is PRHDT, CDR2 FYEKMQ, per germline (reference sequence). Trimming left V 3 bases short and J 6 bases short, with 15 bases between. DNA for the CDR3: TGTGCCAGCAGCTTGGACCCCCGGGAATTCAATGAGCAGTTCTTC. Translation: CASSLDPREFNEQFF.

This clone was counted a single time. This CDR3 reads CASSIFGSSYNEQFF. The DNA of the CDR3 is TGTGCCAGTAGTATTTTCGGGAGCTCCTACAATGAGCAGTTCTTC. The chain joins TRBV19 to TRBJ2-1, with D possibly being TRBD2 (6 bases). The CDR3 contains 15 residues. Trimming left V 3 bases short and J 0 bases short, with 9 bases between. The germline gives CDR1 LNHDA, CDR2 SQIVND (reference sequence).